This T cell receptor beta chain was recorded in a study of blood T cell repertoires in COVID-19. Study as a whole: Sites across the United States, Italy and Spain contributed samples from acute and convalescent COVID-19. In each case, the material was cDNA or gDNA derived from T cells, B-cell-depleted T cells, or PBMCs.

This clone was detected a few times. Original handling: Reference gene primer amplification in the assay estimated nucleated cell counts. Using immunoSEQ multiplex PCR, the repertoire was profiled, and TCRdb retains in-frame clones only, with some absent. V and J calls and clone size follow that table, whereas D and trimming were derived from the DNA. Of about 150,000 clones listed, more than 60% are singletons. This CDR3 comprises 16 residues. Trimming at V came to 4 bases and at J to 6 bases, leaving 8 bases not matched to a gene. CDR1 and CDR2 from the germline V gene are KGHDR and SFDVKD. The specimen was peripheral blood. The clonotype comes from a man aged 45 to 65 with acute or convalescent COVID-19. V and J are TRBV24-1 and TRBJ1-2, with 12 bases aligning to TRBD1. CDR3 region: CATSDYTGTGGHGYTF. Here the CDR3 DNA reads TGTGCCACCAGTGACTATACCGGGACAGGGGGCCATGGCTACACCTTC.